These 19 T cell receptor beta chains were sequenced from one sample in a study of cytomegalovirus exposure and HLA in healthy donors. This table comes from immunoSEQ multiplex PCR, and its TCRdb copy is limited to in-frame clones, with some not included. The table shows some 140,000 clones, with about 86% occurring only once. Sequencing was carried out using PBMCs. The source of these receptors is a human donor in good health.

The V call is TRBV6-6, the J call TRBJ1-1, with 7 bases matching TRBD1. Germline CDR1 and CDR2: MNHNY and SVGAGI (reference sequence). The CDR3 has 14 residues. The V and J ends lost 6 bases and 5 bases, in that order; junction bases with no gene match: 9. The CDR3 here is CASSSTGVGTEAFF. The CDR3 region has the DNA TGTGCCAGCAGCTCCACAGGGGTGGGGACTGAAGCTTTCTTT.

V usage is TRBV11-2 and J usage is TRBJ1-6; D may be TRBD1 (6 bases). Germline V gene sequence: CDR1 SGHAT, CDR2 FQNNGV. This CDR3 comprises 16 residues. Trimming shortened V by 1 base and J by 10 bases, and 17 bases separated the two germline ends. The CDR3 nucleotides are TGTGCCAGCAGCTTAGCAGGGGATCGCGAAGGATCACCCCTCCACTTT. Protein product: CASSLAGDREGSPLHF.

The chain couples TRBV27 to TRBJ2-7, with D tentatively TRBD2 (6 bases). This CDR3 region has 14 residues. Germline loops: CDR1 MNHEY, CDR2 SMNVEV (reference sequence). V gave up 3 bases and J gave up 2 bases, with 11 bases separating them. The CDR3 DNA sequence: TGTGCCAGCAGTTTTATGGCGGGACCCTACGAGCAGTACTTC. Translating gives CASSFMAGPYEQYF.

The V call is TRBV29-1, the J call TRBJ1-5, with TRBD1 matching 9 bases. Germline trimming cut 4 bases from V and 7 bases from J; bases unmatched to any gene: 2. The CDR3 contains 12 residues. Germline V CDR1 and CDR2: SQVTM, ANQGSEA. This chain's CDR3 is CSVGQGGQPQHF. CDR3 coding DNA: TGCAGCGTTGGACAGGGGGGACAGCCCCAGCATTTT.

This chain links TRBV11-2 with TRBJ1-1; D is unresolved. V dropped 0 bases and J dropped 9 bases, with 8 bases sitting between them. There are 12 residues in the CDR3. The V gene's germline CDR1 is SGHAT and CDR2 FQNNGV. CDR3 loop: CASSLDLGKAFF. CDR3 in DNA: TGTGCCAGCAGCTTAGACCTGGGCAAAGCTTTCTTT.

This clone was picked up one time. V is TRBV4-1 and J is TRBJ2-3; TRBD2 matches 7 bases. V was clipped by 3 bases and J by 1 base; unmatched bases: 4. The CDR3 totals 15 residues. Germline V gene lookup returns CDR1 MGHRA and CDR2 YSYEKL. The CDR3 region has the DNA TGCGCCAGCAGCCAGCTGGCGGGAGGCACAGATACGCAGTATTTT. It translates to CASSQLAGGTDTQYF.

The rearrangement uses TRBV7-9 and TRBJ1-1; 7 bases line up with TRBD1. After removal of 4 bases from V and 7 bases from J, the junction contained 6 bases not matched to a gene. The CDR3 is 13 residues long. The germline CDR1 and CDR2 sequences are SEHNR and FQNEAQ (reference sequence). This CDR3 reads CASSSRQGLEAFF. In DNA, the CDR3 is TGTGCCAGCAGCTCTAGACAGGGCCTTGAAGCTTTCTTT.

V gene TRBV7-9 combines with J gene TRBJ1-5, with D uncertain. V was pared by 1 base and J by 8 bases, with 6 bases between. There are 12 residues in the CDR3. Germline values: CDR1 SEHNR, CDR2 FQNEAQ (reference sequence). The CDR3 loop is CASSLVSEPQHF. CDR3 nucleotides: TGTGCCAGCAGCTTAGTCTCTGAGCCCCAGCATTTT.

This chain links TRBV9 with TRBJ1-2; no reliable D call. Trimming stripped 0 bases from V and 0 bases from J, with 9 bases between. The CDR3 is 15 residues long. Looked up from germline, CDR1 is SGDLS and CDR2 is YYNGEE. CDR3 bases: TGTGCCAGCAGCGTAGACGGTTTCGCTAACTATGGCTACACCTTC. Protein: CASSVDGFANYGYTF.

J is TRBJ2-7 and V is TRBV7-2; D not certain. Germline assignment: CDR1 SGHTA and CDR2 FQGNSA. The V gene lost 5 bases and the J gene lost 2 bases, with 10 bases spanning the gap. The CDR3 has 13 amino acids. The CDR3 coding sequence is TGTGCCAGCAGCCTTAACTTCCCCTACGAGCAGTACTTC. It encodes CASSLNFPYEQYF.

The chain couples TRBV5-4 to TRBJ2-5; perhaps TRBD2 as D (6 bases). V was shortened by 1 base and J by 3 bases, with 19 bases between the two germline ends. The V gene's germline CDR1 is SGHNT and CDR2 YYREEE (reference sequence). The CDR3 contains 17 residues. DNA for the CDR3: TGTGCCAGCAGCTTGAGAGTCGTGGGGGGAGAGGAAGAGACCCAGTACTTC. As protein: CASSLRVVGGEEETQYF.

V is TRBV6-1 and J is TRBJ2-1; D is perhaps TRBD2 (5 bases). CDR1 is MNHNS, CDR2 SASEGT, per germline. The V end lost 8 bases, the J end lost 4 bases, and 12 bases lay between the germline ends. CDR3 length: 13 amino acids. The chain's CDR3 is CASSYRGYNEQFF. Here the CDR3 DNA reads TGTGCCAGCTCCTATCGGGGTTACAATGAGCAGTTCTTC.

V and J are TRBV19 and TRBJ2-7; D perhaps matches TRBD1 (5 bases). The ends were cut back, 1 base at V and 2 bases at J, with 12 bases in the middle. The CDR3 runs 15 residues. Per germline, CDR1 LNHDA and CDR2 SQIVND (reference sequence). This CDR3 is CASSIGADTAYEQYF. The CDR3 coding sequence is TGTGCCAGTAGTATAGGCGCGGACACCGCCTACGAGCAGTACTTC.

This clone occurred once. J is TRBJ2-3 and V is TRBV7-9; D perhaps matches TRBD2 (6 bases). V was cut by 3 bases and J by 1 base, with 11 bases left in between. The CDR3 consists of 15 residues. Germline-derived CDR1 and CDR2 are SEHNR and FQNEAQ (reference sequence). DNA for the CDR3: TGTGCCAGCAGCTTCTGGGCGGGACGCACAGATACGCAGTATTTT. It encodes CASSFWAGRTDTQYF.

V and J are TRBV27 and TRBJ1-5; weak D call: TRBD1 (5 bases). The CDR3 is 13 residues long. Germline values: CDR1 MNHEY, CDR2 SMNVEV (reference sequence). V was trimmed by 8 bases and J by 7 bases, leaving 15 bases between them. CDR3 sequence reads: CASVGPGGQPQHF. CDR3 sequence (DNA): TGTGCCAGCGTAGGGCCCGGGGGACAGCCCCAGCATTTT.

The chain joins TRBV6-5 to TRBJ1-1; D unclear. V was trimmed by 10 bases and J by 0 bases, leaving 9 bases between them. Germline V gene sequence: CDR1 MNHEY, CDR2 SVGAGI. The CDR3 length is 12 residues. Here the CDR3 DNA reads TGTGCCACCAACGCTATGAACACTGAAGCTTTCTTT. The encoded protein is CATNAMNTEAFF.

A word on this clone: Other DNA variants within this sample encode the same CDR3. The gene calls are TRBV7-3 and TRBJ2-3; possible D gene TRBD2, 6 bases. Germline V gene sequence: CDR1 SGHTA, CDR2 FQGTGA. Trimming took 0 bases from V and 6 from J, leaving 7 bases between them. CDR3 length: 13 residues. DNA of the CDR3: TGTGCCAGCAGCTTAACTCTAGCGGATACGCAGTATTTT. Translated: CASSLTLADTQYF. The variable domain in full, with the rest retrieved from reference TRBV7-3 and TRBJ2-3, is GAGVSQTPSNKVTEKGKYVELRCDPISGHTALYWYRQSLGQGPEFLIYFQGTGAADDSGLPNDRFFAVRPEGSVSTLKIQRTERGDSAVYLCASSLTLADTQYFGPGTRLTVL.

The chain recombines TRBV27 with TRBJ1-5; a possible D gene is TRBD1 (6 bases). The CDR3 has 12 amino acids. Deletions cut 8 bases from V and 4 bases from J, with 9 bases between. The germline CDR1 and CDR2 sequences are MNHEY and SMNVEV (reference sequence). The CDR3 DNA sequence: TGTGCCAGCGGACAGTTGAATCAGCCCCAGCATTTT. Its protein product is CASGQLNQPQHF.

The genes are TRBV10-3 and TRBJ1-1; D perhaps matches TRBD1 (5 bases). Germline CDR1 reads ENHRY; CDR2 reads SYGVKD. Trimming shortened V by 6 bases and J by 2 bases, and 13 bases separated the two germline ends. The CDR3 is 14 amino acids. The chain's CDR3 is CAIRQTEINTEAFF. As DNA, the CDR3 is TGTGCCATCAGACAGACAGAAATAAACACTGAAGCTTTCTTT.